A single sample is the source of the 28 T cell receptor beta chains below, sequenced in a study of Ad26.COV2.S vaccination and SARS-CoV-2 variants. TCRdb's copy holds only in-frame clones and misses some; the assay was immunoSEQ multiplex PCR. The table lists about 680,000 clones, roughly 90% of them singletons, with approximately 1.5% in the top ten. The treatment denotes: over 15 received Ad26.COV2.S at low or high dose, single or two shots; several received placebo; per-sample allocation not given. Sampling was done on day 63 after the first vaccine or placebo injection. The material sequenced was peripheral blood, taken in a trial of Ad26.COV2.S vaccine versus placebo. The source is a person between 18 and 59 years old who received the Ad26.COV2.S COVID-19 vaccine or a placebo.

The chain recombines TRBV27 with TRBJ2-6; D unclear. This CDR3 has 13 residues. Trimming removed 7 bases from V and 1 base from J, with 5 bases in between. Per germline, CDR1 MNHEY and CDR2 SMNVEV (reference sequence). The chain's CDR3 is CASTFSGANVLTF. For the CDR3, the DNA is TGTGCCAGCACTTTTTCTGGGGCCAACGTCCTGACTTTC.

V gene TRBV1 combines with J gene TRBJ2-2; the table's D gene call, TRBD2, was not cross checked with the DNA. TRBV1 is shown as a pseudogene. There are 17 residues in the CDR3. Here the CDR3 DNA reads TGCACCAGCAGCCGAGGACTAGCGGACACGGGCACCGGGGAGCTGTTTTTT. It translates to CTSSRGLADTGTGELFF.

Remarks on this clone: Other DNA sequences in the sample encode the same CDR3. The rearrangement links TRBV3-1 (or the pseudogene TRBV3-2) to TRBJ1-5; a weak D match, TRBD1 (6 bases). Trimming cost V 3 bases and J 7 bases, with 7 bases left between them. Germline V gene data show CDR1 as LGHDT and CDR2 as YNNKEL (reference sequence). This CDR3 has 12 residues. This chain's CDR3 is CASSHRGQPQHF. In nucleotides, the CDR3 is TGTGCCAGCAGCCACAGGGGCCAGCCCCAGCATTTT.

The chain uses TRBV30 and TRBJ1-5; TRBD1 is a possible D gene (5 bases). Per germline, CDR1 GTSNPN and CDR2 SVGIG (reference sequence). The ends were cut back, 4 bases at V and 4 bases at J, with 20 bases in the middle. This CDR3 comprises 16 residues. The CDR3 loop is CAWKHTGGLGNQPQHF. CDR3 nucleotide sequence: TGTGCCTGGAAACATACGGGGGGACTAGGGAATCAGCCCCAGCATTTT.

The chain combines TRBV24-1 with TRBJ2-3; 9 bases match TRBD1. With V trimmed by 4 bases and J by 5 bases, 6 bases remained unmatched. The CDR3 is 15 residues long. Germline V gene lookup returns CDR1 KGHDR and CDR2 SFDVKD. The CDR3 DNA reads TGTGCCACCAGTGAGCCGGGACAGGGTGGAGATACGCAGTATTTT. It is translated as CATSEPGQGGDTQYF.

This chain links TRBV3-1 (or the pseudogene TRBV3-2) with TRBJ2-7; 8 positions agree with TRBD2. The CDR3 sequence is 18 residues long. Germline V gene sequence: CDR1 LGHDT, CDR2 YNNKEL (reference sequence). V dropped 1 base and J dropped 4; count of bases not matched to a gene: 15. The CDR3 loop reads CASSQGANVREGLYEQYF. CDR3 bases: TGTGCCAGCAGCCAAGGCGCTAATGTCCGGGAGGGCCTTTACGAGCAGTACTTC.

The chain employs TRBV29-1 and TRBJ2-1; 7 bases fit TRBD2. Germline V gene lookup returns CDR1 SQVTM and CDR2 ANQGSEA. The CDR3 contains 11 residues. The CDR3 is CALAAYNEQFF. CDR3 coding DNA: TGCGCGCTAGCGGCCTACAATGAGCAGTTCTTC.

This chain joins TRBV11-2 and TRBJ2-1; no definite D call. V shed 0 bases and J shed 7 bases, with 7 bases lying between them. The CDR3 spans 13 residues. Per the germline V gene, CDR1 is SGHAT and CDR2 is FQNNGV. The CDR3 DNA reads TGTGCCAGCAGCTTAGACAGAAGAAATGAGCAGTTCTTC. Amino acids: CASSLDRRNEQFF.

This sequence joins TRBV5-6 and TRBJ2-2; D uncertain. Trimming removed 0 bases at V and 8 bases at J, with 8 bases between. Germline assignment: CDR1 SGHDT and CDR2 YYEEEE. CDR3 length: 13 amino acids. The CDR3 bases are TGTGCCAGCAGCTTGGCCCTGGCGGGGGAGCTGTTTTTT. This codes for CASSLALAGELFF.

The genes are TRBV27 and TRBJ1-6; D may be TRBD1 (5 bases). Germline values: CDR1 MNHEY, CDR2 SMNVEV (reference sequence). Trimming shortened V by 3 bases and J by 7 bases, and 19 bases separated the two germline ends. The CDR3 spans 17 residues. CDR3 DNA: TGTGCCAGCAGTTTCGCAACCGGGACGAAAGGAAATTCACCCCTCCACTTT. Its translation: CASSFATGTKGNSPLHF.

The V gene is TRBV6-5, the J gene TRBJ2-1, with 14 bases that match TRBD2. Trimming cost V 8 bases and J 6 bases; bases outside gene matches: 6. CDR3 length: 15 residues. Germline assignment: CDR1 MNHEY and CDR2 SVGAGI. CDR3 sequence (DNA): TGTGCCAGCGGGCTGACTAGCGGGGGGGTCAATGAGCAGTTCTTC. It encodes CASGLTSGGVNEQFF.

The chain recombines TRBV21-1 with TRBJ1-6; the table's D call TRBD1 went unverified against the DNA. TRBV21-1 is a listed pseudogene. CDR3 length: 17 residues. CDR3 protein: CASSILRQTLYNSPLHF. In DNA, the CDR3 is TGTGCCAGCAGCATTCTCAGACAGACCCTCTATAATTCACCCCTCCACTTT.

The chain carries TRBV9 and TRBJ2-2, with TRBD2 matching 8 bases. This CDR3 region has 19 residues. Germline V gives CDR1 SGDLS, CDR2 YYNGEE. The trim removed 4 bases at V and 3 bases at J, leaving 17 bases unmatched. The CDR3 region has the DNA TGTGCCAGCAGCTTTCCGGGACTCGCGGGGGGAGGGGACACCGGGGAGCTGTTTTTT. The encoded protein is CASSFPGLAGGGDTGELFF.

The chain is built from TRBV6-2 or TRBV6-3 and TRBJ2-7, with D tentatively TRBD2 (6 bases). Trimming left V 5 bases short and J 6 bases short, with 17 bases between. Germline loops: CDR1 MNHEY, CDR2 SVGEGT. The CDR3 has 14 amino acids. The CDR3 coding sequence is TGTGCCAGCAGTCGCACGGGACTCCCAGCCGAGCAGTACTTC. Protein product: CASSRTGLPAEQYF.

This chain joins TRBV4-2 and TRBJ1-1; D ambiguous. Germline V gene data show CDR1 as LGHNA and CDR2 as YNFKEQ. This CDR3 is built from 13 residues. Between the trimmed V and J ends, which lost 1 base and 0 bases, there was a span of 3 bases. This CDR3 is CASSQGMNTEAFF. The CDR3 DNA reads as TGTGCCAGCAGCCAAGGGATGAACACTGAAGCTTTCTTT.

J is TRBJ2-1 and V is TRBV30, with a tentative D call TRBD1 (7 bases). Germline-derived CDR1 and CDR2 are GTSNPN and SVGIG (reference sequence). This CDR3 spans 15 amino acids. V shed 0 bases and J shed 6 bases, with 15 bases lying between them. For the CDR3, the DNA is TGTGCCTGGAGTGTGGGGCAGGGGGGTGGCAATGAGCAGTTCTTC. It codes for CAWSVGQGGGNEQFF.

V and J are TRBV18 and TRBJ2-3; possibly TRBD2 for D (6 bases). Germline CDR1 and CDR2: KGHSH and LQKENI. The V gene lost 4 bases and the J gene lost 6 bases, with 11 bases spanning the gap. The CDR3 sequence is 13 residues long. CDR3 sequence: CASSLQEGDTQYF. CDR3 nucleotides: TGTGCCAGCTCACTACAGGAGGGGGATACGCAGTATTTT.

The rearrangement links TRBV7-9 to TRBJ2-3; D not certain. Germline V gives CDR1 SEHNR, CDR2 FQNEAQ (reference sequence). Trimming shortened V by 5 bases and J by 3 bases, and 12 bases separated the two germline ends. This CDR3 contains 14 residues. DNA of the CDR3: TGTGCCAGCAGCATACTTGAGGAAACAGATACGCAGTATTTT. Translated, it gives CASSILEETDTQYF.

This rearrangement joins TRBV3-1 (or the pseudogene TRBV3-2) to TRBJ1-6; D gene unclear. Trimming cost V 8 bases and J 1 base, with 12 bases left between them. CDR1 and CDR2 (germline): LGHDT, YNNKEL (reference sequence). This CDR3 spans 15 amino acids. The chain's CDR3 is CASAGGGSYNSPLHF. The CDR3 DNA is TGTGCCAGCGCCGGAGGAGGGTCCTATAATTCACCCCTCCACTTT.

This clone was picked up one time. V and J are TRBV10-3 and TRBJ1-1, with 10 bases aligning to TRBD1. CDR1 is ENHRY and CDR2 is SYGVKD in the germline V gene. The V gene end was trimmed by 4 bases and the J gene end by 4 bases; junction bases not matched to a gene: 6. This CDR3 has 15 residues. The DNA of the CDR3 is TGTGCCATCAGTGGCGGACAGGGGGAGGCCACTGAAGCTTTCTTT. It is translated as CAISGGQGEATEAFF.

The chain couples TRBV7-8 to TRBJ2-5, with 7 bases lining up with TRBD2. Germline CDR1 reads SGHVS; CDR2 reads FQNEAQ. This CDR3 comprises 15 residues. V was pared by 5 bases and J by 2 bases, with 8 bases of the junction left unmatched. The CDR3 nucleotides are TGTGCCAGCAGCACCTTTTGGGGGGGGCAAGAGACCCAGTACTTC. Translating it yields CASSTFWGGQETQYF.

CDR3 sequence reads: CATSIDYSQETQYF. CDR3 in DNA: TGTGCCACCAGCATCGACTATTCTCAAGAGACCCAGTACTTC. V usage is TRBV15 and J usage is TRBJ2-5, with D tentatively TRBD2 (5 bases). CDR3 length equals 14 residues. The germline V gene encodes CDR1 LNHNV and CDR2 YYDKDF (reference sequence). V shed 4 bases and J shed 2 bases, with 11 bases lying between them. Variable domain in full (rest from reference TRBV15 and TRBJ2-5): DAMVIQNPRYQVTQFGKPVTLSCSQTLNHNVMYWYQQKSSQAPKLLFHYYDKDFNNEADTPDNFQSRRPNTSFCFLDIRSPGLGDTAMYLCATSIDYSQETQYFGPGTRLLVL.

This clone turned up a few times. This chain uses TRBV5-4 with TRBJ2-7; no clear D gene. The V and J ends lost 3 bases and 4 bases respectively, with 8 bases between them. CDR1 and CDR2 (germline): SGHNT, YYREEE (reference sequence). The CDR3 runs to 12 residues. Written as DNA, the CDR3 is TGTGCCAGCAGCTCCCGAAGATACGAGCAGTACTTC. Its translation is CASSSRRYEQYF.

The chain uses TRBV7-9 and TRBJ1-6; tentatively, D is TRBD1 (6 bases). This CDR3 is 14 amino acids long. Between the trimmed V and J ends, which lost 4 bases and 9 bases, there was a span of 13 bases. In germline, CDR1 is SEHNR, CDR2 FQNEAQ (reference sequence). CDR3 coding DNA: TGTGCCAGCAGCTGGACATCCAGGGGTTCACCCCTCCACTTT. Translating gives CASSWTSRGSPLHF.

The chain recombines TRBV7-2 with TRBJ1-2; D is unclear. The germline V gene has CDR1 SGHTA and CDR2 FQGNSA. The CDR3 runs to 13 residues. Trimming cost V 1 base and J 5 bases, with 8 bases left between them. The CDR3 here is CASSLEGWYGYTF. CDR3 DNA: TGTGCCAGCAGCTTAGAAGGATGGTATGGCTACACCTTC.

The V gene is TRBV9, the J gene TRBJ1-1; D remains unclear. V lost 2 bases and J lost 2, with 7 bases in between. Germline V lookup: CDR1 SGDLS, CDR2 YYNGEE. CDR3 size: 13 residues. The CDR3 spells CASSVTQNTEAFF. CDR3 DNA sequence: TGTGCCAGCAGCGTTACACAAAACACTGAAGCTTTCTTT.

The J gene is TRBJ2-7, the V gene TRBV6-5; D could derive from TRBD1 or TRBD2 (5 bases each). Per the germline V gene, CDR1 is MNHEY and CDR2 is SVGAGI. V dropped 6 bases and J dropped 5 bases, with 17 bases sitting between them. The CDR3 covers 14 residues. The CDR3 reads CASRTLTGTHEQYF. CDR3 bases: TGTGCCAGCAGAACACTTACCGGGACCCACGAGCAGTACTTC.

This clone was picked up one time. The chain employs TRBV14 and TRBJ1-4; 7 bases match TRBD1. Germline V CDR1 and CDR2: SGHDN, FVKESK. V lost 4 bases and J lost 10; bases outside the gene matches: 9. The CDR3 is 14 residues long. The CDR3 coding sequence is TGTGCCAGCAGCCTACAGGGGTTCCGGGGAAAACTGTTTTTT. It specifies CASSLQGFRGKLFF.